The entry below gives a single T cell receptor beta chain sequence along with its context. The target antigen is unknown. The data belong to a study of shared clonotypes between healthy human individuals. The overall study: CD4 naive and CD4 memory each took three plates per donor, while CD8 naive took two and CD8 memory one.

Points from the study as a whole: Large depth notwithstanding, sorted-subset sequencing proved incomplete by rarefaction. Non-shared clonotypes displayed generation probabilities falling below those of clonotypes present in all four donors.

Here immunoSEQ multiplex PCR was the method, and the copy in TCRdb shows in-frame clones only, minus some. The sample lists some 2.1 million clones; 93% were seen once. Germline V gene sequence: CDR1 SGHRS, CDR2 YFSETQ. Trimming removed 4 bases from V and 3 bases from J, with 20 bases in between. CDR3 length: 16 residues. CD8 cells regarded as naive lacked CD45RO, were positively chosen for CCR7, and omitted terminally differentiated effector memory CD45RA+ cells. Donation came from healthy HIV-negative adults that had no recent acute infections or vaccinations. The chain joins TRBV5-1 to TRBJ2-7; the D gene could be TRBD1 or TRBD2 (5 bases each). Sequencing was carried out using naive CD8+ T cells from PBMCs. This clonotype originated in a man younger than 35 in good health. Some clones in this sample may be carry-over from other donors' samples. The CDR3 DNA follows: TGCGCCAGCAGCCCCCGTACCCGGGACGGCCTCTACGAGCAGTACTTC. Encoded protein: CASSPRTRDGLYEQYF.